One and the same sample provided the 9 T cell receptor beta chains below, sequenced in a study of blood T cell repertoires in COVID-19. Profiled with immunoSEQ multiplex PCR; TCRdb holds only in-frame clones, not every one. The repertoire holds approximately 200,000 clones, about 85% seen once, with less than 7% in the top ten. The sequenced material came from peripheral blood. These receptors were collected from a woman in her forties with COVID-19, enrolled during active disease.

As DNA, the CDR3 is TGTGCCACGCAACCGACAGTGAACACTGAAGCTTTCTTT. It yields the protein CATQPTVNTEAFF. The gene calls are TRBV6-5 and TRBJ1-1; maybe TRBD1 (5 bases). The CDR3 is 13 residues long. CDR1 and CDR2 from the germline V gene are MNHEY and SVGAGI. The germline V and J ends were trimmed by 10 bases and 0 bases, with 12 bases remaining between them.

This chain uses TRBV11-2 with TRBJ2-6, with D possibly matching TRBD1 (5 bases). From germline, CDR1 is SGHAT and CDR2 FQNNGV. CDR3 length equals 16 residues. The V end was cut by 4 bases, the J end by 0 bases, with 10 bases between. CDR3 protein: CASSSIQGSGANVLTF. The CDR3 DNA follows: TGTGCCAGCAGCTCCATCCAGGGCTCTGGGGCCAACGTCCTGACTTTC. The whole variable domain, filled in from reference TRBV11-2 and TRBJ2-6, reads EAGVAQSPRYKIIEKRQSVAFWCNPISGHATLYWYQQILGQGPKLLIQFQNNGVVDDSQLPKDRFSAERLKGVDSTLKIQPAKLEDSAVYLCASSSIQGSGANVLTFGAGSRLTVL.

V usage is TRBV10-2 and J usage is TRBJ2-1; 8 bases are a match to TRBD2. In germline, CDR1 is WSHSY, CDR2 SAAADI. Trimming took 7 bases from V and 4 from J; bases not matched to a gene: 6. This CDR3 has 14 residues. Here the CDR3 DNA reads TGCGCCAGCACTCCGGGACTAGTTTACAATGAGCAGTTCTTC. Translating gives CASTPGLVYNEQFF.

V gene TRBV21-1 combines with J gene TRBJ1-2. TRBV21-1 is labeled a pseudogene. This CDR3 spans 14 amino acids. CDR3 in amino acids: CASSTSASGYGYTF. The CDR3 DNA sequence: TGTGCCAGCAGCACAAGTGCCTCGGGCTATGGCTACACCTTC.

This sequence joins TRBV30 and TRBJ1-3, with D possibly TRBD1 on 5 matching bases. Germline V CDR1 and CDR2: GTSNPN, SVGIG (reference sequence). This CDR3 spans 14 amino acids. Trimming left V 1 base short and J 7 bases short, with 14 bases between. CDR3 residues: CAWSAGEGINTIYF. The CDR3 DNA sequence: TGTGCCTGGAGTGCTGGGGAGGGGATCAACACCATATATTTT.

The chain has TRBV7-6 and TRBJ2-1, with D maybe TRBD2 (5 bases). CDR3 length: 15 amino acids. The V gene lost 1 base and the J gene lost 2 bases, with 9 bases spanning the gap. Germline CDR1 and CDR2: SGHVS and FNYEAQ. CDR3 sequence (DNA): TGTGCCAGCAGCTTAGGCACGGGGACCTACAATGAGCAGTTCTTC. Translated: CASSLGTGTYNEQFF.

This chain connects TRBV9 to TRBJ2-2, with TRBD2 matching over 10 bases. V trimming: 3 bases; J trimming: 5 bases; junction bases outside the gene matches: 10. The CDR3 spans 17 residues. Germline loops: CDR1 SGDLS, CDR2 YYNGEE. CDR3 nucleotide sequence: TGTGCCAGCAGCGCATCCGTGGGGACTAGCGAGACCGGGGAGCTGTTTTTT. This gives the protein CASSASVGTSETGELFF. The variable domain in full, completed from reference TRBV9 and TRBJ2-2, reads DSGVTQTPKHLITATGQRVTLRCSPRSGDLSVYWYQQSLDQGLQFLIQYYNGEERAKGNILERFSAQQFPDLHSELNLSSLELGDSALYFCASSASVGTSETGELFFGEGSRLTVL.

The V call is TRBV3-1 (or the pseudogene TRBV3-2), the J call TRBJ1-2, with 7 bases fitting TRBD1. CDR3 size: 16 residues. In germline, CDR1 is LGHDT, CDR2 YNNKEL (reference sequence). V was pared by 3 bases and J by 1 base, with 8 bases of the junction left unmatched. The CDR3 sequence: CASSHLTQGSNYGYTF. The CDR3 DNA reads TGTGCCAGCAGCCACCTGACACAGGGGAGTAACTATGGCTACACCTTC.

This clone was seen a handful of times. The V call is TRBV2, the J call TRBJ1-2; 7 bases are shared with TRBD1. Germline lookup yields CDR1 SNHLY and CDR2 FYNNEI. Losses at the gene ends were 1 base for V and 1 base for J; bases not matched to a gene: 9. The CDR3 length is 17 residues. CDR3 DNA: TGTGCCAGCAGTGAAGGAGGGGGCTGGATCTTTAACTATGGCTACACCTTC. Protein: CASSEGGGWIFNYGYTF.